This entry lists 17 T cell receptor beta chains sequenced from one sample in a study of response to subunit inactivated influenza vaccine. TCRdb reanalysed the RT-PCR reads using MiXCR and keeps one entry per CDR3 protein. The table shows roughly 700,000 distinct CDR3 sequences, with around a sixth occurring only once. This sample comprised PBMCs from blood, obtained 12 days after vaccination. The source is a man aged 45-60 years who received an inactivated influenza vaccine.

The CDR3 loop reads CASSLGFNYEQYF. CDR3 in DNA: TGTGCCAGCAGCTTGGGATTTAACTACGAGCAGTACTTC. The V call is TRBV7-2, the J call TRBJ2-7; D gene uncertain. CDR1 and CDR2 (germline): SGHTA, FQGNSA. The CDR3 totals 13 residues. V lost 3 bases and J lost 3, with 9 bases in between. Drawing the rest from reference TRBV7-2 and TRBJ2-7, the complete variable domain is GAGVSQSPSNKVTEKGKDVELRCDPISGHTALYWYRQSLGQGLEFLIYFQGNSAPDKSGLPSDRFSAERTGGSVSTLTIQRTQQEDSAVYLCASSLGFNYEQYFGPGTRLTVT.

The CDR3 nucleotides read TGTGCCAGCAGCCCGGGGCCAAAGACCCAGTACTTC. It codes for CASSPGPKTQYF. The chain links TRBV7-2 to TRBJ2-5, with D tentatively TRBD1 or TRBD2 (5 bases each). CDR1 and CDR2 (germline): SGHTA, FQGNSA. V was shortened by 5 bases and J by 6 bases, with 10 bases between the two germline ends. The CDR3 is made up of 12 amino acids.

The V and J genes are TRBV5-1 and TRBJ2-5, with D perhaps given as TRBD1 or TRBD2 (5 bases each). Trimming removed 4 bases from V and 3 bases from J, with 16 bases in between. The CDR3 covers 15 residues. CDR1 is SGHRS, CDR2 YFSETQ, per germline. CDR3 in amino acids: CASSDLRDGEETQYF. The CDR3, as DNA: TGCGCCAGCAGCGACCTCCGGGACGGGGAAGAGACCCAGTACTTC.

This clonotype was seen at least ten times. V and J are TRBV7-2 and TRBJ2-5; D call uncertain. This CDR3 spans 13 amino acids. From germline, CDR1 is SGHTA and CDR2 FQGNSA. V lost 5 bases to trimming and J lost 1 base, with 8 bases between them. The CDR3 is CASSQELQETQYF. The CDR3 bases are TGTGCCAGCAGCCAAGAGCTCCAAGAGACCCAGTACTTC.

This clonotype was seen only a few times. This sequence joins TRBV6-1 and TRBJ2-3; TRBD2 matches 11 bases. J was trimmed by 5 bases and V by 0 bases; bases with no gene match: 7. This CDR3 region has 17 residues. Looked up from germline, CDR1 is MNHNS and CDR2 is SASEGT. Here the CDR3 reads CASSEAGVAGGQDTQYF. The CDR3 DNA is TGTGCCAGCAGTGAAGCTGGCGTAGCGGGGGGGCAAGATACGCAGTATTTT.

The table lists this clonotype with a few counts. The V gene is TRBV7-9, the J gene TRBJ2-5; no reliable D call. CDR1 is SEHNR, CDR2 FQNEAQ, per germline (reference sequence). This CDR3 comprises 17 residues. Trimming took off 8 bases at V and 3 bases at J, with 25 bases between the two ends. DNA of the CDR3: TGTGCCAGCGAGGACCTTTGTCGGGTCCCACGGGAAGAGACCCAGTACTTC. Translation gives CASEDLCRVPREETQYF. Variable domain in full (rest from reference TRBV7-9 and TRBJ2-5): DTGVSQNPRHKITKRGQNVTFRCDPISEHNRLYWYRQTLGQGPEFLTYFQNEAQLEKSRLLSDRFSAERPKGSFSTLEIQRTEQGDSAMYLCASEDLCRVPREETQYFGPGTRLLVL.

CDR3 DNA sequence: TGTGCCAGCACCACAGTGAACTCTGGGGCCAACGTCCTGACTTTC. As protein: CASTTVNSGANVLTF. The chain recombines TRBV28 with TRBJ2-6; D not resolved. V lost 7 bases and J lost 0, with 10 bases in between. Germline V gene lookup returns CDR1 MDHEN and CDR2 SYDVKM. The CDR3 is 15 residues long.

The chain carries TRBV7-9 and TRBJ2-3, with D unresolved. The CDR3 has 13 residues. From germline, CDR1 is SEHNR and CDR2 FQNEAQ (reference sequence). The ends were cut back, 2 bases at V and 6 bases at J, with 9 bases in the middle. CDR3 nucleotides: TGTGCCAGCAGCTTATGGCCAACGGATACGCAGTATTTT. Protein: CASSLWPTDTQYF.

This sequence joins TRBV7-9 and TRBJ1-3; no reliable D call. Trimming removed 4 bases at V and 2 bases at J, with 12 bases between. The CDR3 length is 15 residues. Germline CDR1 and CDR2: SEHNR and FQNEAQ (reference sequence). Here the CDR3 reads CASSSDWVPGNTIYF. The CDR3 nucleotides are TGTGCCAGCAGCTCTGACTGGGTTCCTGGAAACACCATATATTTT. The variable domain in full, with the rest retrieved from reference TRBV7-9 and TRBJ1-3, is DTGVSQNPRHKITKRGQNVTFRCDPISEHNRLYWYRQTLGQGPEFLTYFQNEAQLEKSRLLSDRFSAERPKGSFSTLEIQRTEQGDSAMYLCASSSDWVPGNTIYFGEGSWLTVV.

The V call is TRBV7-6, the J call TRBJ2-2, with no clear D. Germline V gene data show CDR1 as SGHVS and CDR2 as FNYEAQ. The CDR3 extends over 16 amino acids. V gave up 4 bases and J gave up 0 bases, with 12 bases separating them. The CDR3 loop is CASSSWTATNTGELFF. For the CDR3, the DNA is TGTGCCAGCAGCTCATGGACGGCTACGAACACCGGGGAGCTGTTTTTT.

In regard to this clonotype: One end of the junction fails to match germline, which may point to a read error. This rearrangement joins TRBV20-1 to TRBJ1-2; no firm D call. Looked up from germline, CDR1 is DFQATT and CDR2 is SNEGSKA (reference sequence). The CDR3 contains 14 residues. As DNA, the CDR3 is TGCAGTGCTAGAGATAATGTCTTTAACTATGGCTCCACCTTC. Encoded protein: CSARDNVFNYGSTF.

This clonotype was seen a handful of times. This chain links TRBV20-1 with TRBJ2-2, with a possible D match to TRBD2 (5 bases). V shed 0 bases and J shed 7 bases, with 12 bases lying between them. The V gene's germline CDR1 is DFQATT and CDR2 SNEGSKA (reference sequence). The CDR3 is 14 residues long. The chain's CDR3 is CSARDMGRGGELFF. The CDR3 DNA reads TGCAGTGCTAGAGATATGGGGAGAGGCGGGGAGCTGTTTTTT.

The rearrangement joins TRBV10-3 to TRBJ2-1; 8 bases agree with TRBD2. Germline CDR1 reads ENHRY; CDR2 reads SYGVKD. The junction had 6 bases not matched to a gene; V was cut back by 3 bases and J by 2 bases. The CDR3 sequence is 16 residues long. CDR3 nucleotides: TGTGCCATCAGTGATTATAATAGCGGGACCTACAATGAGCAGTTCTTC. Translation gives CAISDYNSGTYNEQFF.

The V and J genes are TRBV5-1 and TRBJ1-5; the D gene is possibly TRBD1 (6 bases). CDR1 and CDR2 from the germline V gene are SGHRS and YFSETQ. V was shortened by 5 bases and J by 1 base, with 10 bases between the two germline ends. CDR3 length equals 14 residues. The CDR3 DNA reads TGCGCCAGCAGTCCGCAGGGGAGCAATCAGCCCCAGCATTTT. It translates to CASSPQGSNQPQHF.

Only a few counts were recorded for this clonotype. The chain combines TRBV27 with TRBJ1-1, with TRBD1 matching 9 bases. Germline V lookup: CDR1 MNHEY, CDR2 SMNVEV (reference sequence). The CDR3 has 15 amino acids. With V trimmed by 0 bases and J by 5 bases, 4 bases remained unmatched. For the CDR3, the DNA is TGTGCCAGCAGTTTATCGGGGACAGGGCGGACTGAAGCTTTCTTT. Its translation is CASSLSGTGRTEAFF.

The rearrangement uses TRBV11-1 and TRBJ2-1, with TRBD2 matching 7 bases. The CDR3 runs 16 residues. With V trimmed by 5 bases and J by 4 bases, 11 bases remained unmatched. Per germline, CDR1 SGHAT and CDR2 FQDESV (reference sequence). DNA for the CDR3: TGTGCCAGCAGCCGGGCTAGCGGTATTCCTTACAATGAGCAGTTCTTC. The encoded protein is CASSRASGIPYNEQFF.

CDR3 protein: CANVFKQGEVNTEAFF. The CDR3 nucleotides read TGTGCCAACGTATTCAAACAGGGGGAAGTGAACACTGAAGCTTTCTTT. The rearrangement joins TRBV21-1 to TRBJ1-1; the table's D call of TRBD1 was not tested on the DNA. TRBV21-1 represents a pseudogene. The CDR3 runs to 16 residues.